This T cell receptor (beta chain) was obtained from a study of response to subunit inactivated influenza vaccine. The study's findings and limits: T cells newly recruited by each seasonal influenza vaccination are few, the authors suggested.

This clonotype has ten or more counts. The target antigen is unknown. The germline V and J ends were trimmed by 1 base and 4 bases, with 7 bases remaining between them. The CDR3 consists of 13 residues. CDR1 SGHAT and CDR2 FQNNGV come from the germline V gene. TCRdb reprocessed the RT-PCR reads via MiXCR and lists one record per CDR3 protein. The top ten hold 9.5% to 13% of the sample, which has 530,000 or so distinct CDR3 sequences, over 9.5% seen once. This sequence joins TRBV11-2 and TRBJ2-5; D remains ambiguous. This specimen was PBMCs from blood, taken on the day of vaccination. The clonotype originates from a man aged 50 to 60 who received an inactivated influenza vaccine. The CDR3 DNA sequence: TGTGCCAGCAGCTTAGGCTACGGAGAGACCCAGTACTTC. Protein: CASSLGYGETQYF.